The 16 T cell receptor beta chains given below trace back to one sample, sequenced in a study of CD8+CD57+ T cells in acquired aplastic anemia. Genomic DNA served as template for TCR beta VDJ and CDR3 profiling. TCRdb ran MiXCR on the reads and lists one entry per CDR3 protein. The table has 35,000 to 45,000 distinct CDR3 sequences, 68% seen once. The sample consisted of sorted CD4+, CD8+, or CD8+CD57+ T cells (not recorded which) from PBMCs. The receptors were gathered from a human donor in good health, serving as a control.

The rearrangement joins TRBV5-1 to TRBJ2-1, with D uncertain. Germline CDR1 and CDR2: SGHRS and YFSETQ. Trimming shortened V by 3 bases and J by 3 bases, and 4 bases separated the two germline ends. The length of the CDR3 is 12 residues. The CDR3 DNA is TGCGCCAGCAGCTCCATCTACAATGAGCAGTTCTTC. This encodes CASSSIYNEQFF.

The sample holds one count of this clonotype. The chain joins TRBV2 to TRBJ1-2, with a weak D call TRBD1 (5 bases). Trimming removed 4 bases from V and 7 bases from J, with 19 bases in between. Germline V gene sequence: CDR1 SNHLY, CDR2 FYNNEI. This CDR3 is 15 amino acids long. CDR3 sequence (DNA): TGTGCCAGCAGTGCGAGGTCGGCCAGGGACGGTGGCTACACCTTC. Its protein is CASSARSARDGGYTF.

Of note for this clonotype: The germline gene is not matched at one end of the junction; a read error may be the cause. J is TRBJ2-5 and V is TRBV7-6, with D possibly matching TRBD2 (5 bases). CDR1 SGHVS and CDR2 FNYEAQ come from the germline V gene. CDR3 length: 14 amino acids. CDR3 in DNA: TGTGCTAGCAGCTTCGCCGGGAAGCTATCGACCCAGTACTTC. Amino acids: CASSFAGKLSTQYF. The variable domain in full, completed from reference TRBV7-6 and TRBJ2-5, reads GAGVSQSPRYKVTKRGQDVALRCDPISGHVSLYWYRQALGQGPEFLTYFNYEAQQDKSGLPNDRFSAERPEGSISTLTIQRTEQRDSAMYRCASSFAGKLSTQYFGPGTRLLVL.

The genes are TRBV2 and TRBJ1-5; 12 bases match TRBD1. This CDR3 contains 15 residues. Germline values: CDR1 SNHLY, CDR2 FYNNEI. The V gene end was trimmed by 4 bases and the J gene end by 7 bases; junction bases not matched to a gene: 5. In nucleotides, the CDR3 is TGTGCCAGCAGTGGTGGGACAGGGGGCAGGCAGCCCCAGCATTTT. Protein: CASSGGTGGRQPQHF. The complete variable domain, with remaining parts taken from reference TRBV2 and TRBJ1-5, reads EPEVTQTPSHQVTQMGQEVILRCVPISNHLYFYWYRQILGQKVEFLVSFYNNEISEKSEIFDDQFSVERPDGSNFTLKIRSTKLEDSAMYFCASSGGTGGRQPQHFGDGTRLSIL.

V gene TRBV2 combines with J gene TRBJ2-7; 10 bases match TRBD2. Per germline, CDR1 SNHLY and CDR2 FYNNEI. Trimming cost V 4 bases and J 4 bases; bases outside gene matches: 7. The CDR3 sequence is 15 residues long. The CDR3 DNA reads as TGTGCCAGCAGTGGATCCCCTAGCGGGAGTTACGAGCAGTACTTC. It specifies CASSGSPSGSYEQYF.

This clonotype was counted between two and nine times. The rearrangement joins TRBV10-3 to TRBJ1-2, with TRBD1 matching over 10 bases. J lost 4 bases, V lost 7 bases, and 6 bases had no gene match. The CDR3 totals 14 residues. Germline-derived CDR1 and CDR2 are ENHRY and SYGVKD. In DNA form, the CDR3 reads TGTGCCATCAATCCACGGACAGGGGGCTATGGCTACACCTTC. It translates to CAINPRTGGYGYTF.

This clonotype showed up many times. The J gene is TRBJ2-1, the V gene TRBV6-2 or TRBV6-3, with 8 bases that match TRBD2. Looked up from germline, CDR1 is MNHEY and CDR2 is SVGEGT. This CDR3 region has 19 residues. With 0 bases clipped from V and 3 bases from J, the junction kept 13 bases outside the gene matches. CDR3 nucleotides: TGTGCCAGCAGTTACTCGAGTTACCCGGGGGGGCCGTACTACAATGAGCAGTTCTTC. It specifies CASSYSSYPGGPYYNEQFF.

In its sample, this clonotype was seen many times. The chain couples TRBV6-5 to TRBJ2-5; 15 bases align to TRBD2. Germline V lookup: CDR1 MNHEY, CDR2 SVGAGI. The CDR3 runs to 17 residues. After removal of 4 bases from V and 5 bases from J, the junction contained 8 bases not matched to a gene. In DNA form, the CDR3 reads TGTGCCAGCAGTTCCCGCGGACTAGCGGGGGGGCGGGAGACCCAGTACTTC. This sequence encodes CASSSRGLAGGRETQYF.

This clonotype has at least ten counts. The chain joins TRBV6-6 to TRBJ1-1; no clear D gene. The V and J ends lost 0 bases and 3 bases respectively, with 14 bases between them. CDR1 and CDR2 (germline): MNHNY, SVGAGI (reference sequence). This CDR3 comprises 16 residues. CDR3 protein: CASSYSGRIGYTEAFF. Written as DNA, the CDR3 is TGTGCCAGCAGTTACTCCGGACGTATTGGGTACACTGAAGCTTTCTTT.

The chain uses TRBV7-2 and TRBJ1-1; D perhaps matches TRBD1 (6 bases). The CDR3 covers 15 residues. Trimming shortened V by 2 bases and J by 0 bases, and 10 bases separated the two germline ends. Germline CDR1 and CDR2: SGHTA and FQGNSA. The CDR3 DNA is TGTGCCAGCAGCTTAAAGGGGGACATGAACACTGAAGCTTTCTTT. Its translation: CASSLKGDMNTEAFF.

The sample holds one count of this clonotype. CDR3 DNA: TGCAGCGTTCCCCGTGACAGGGGAATACGTGAAAAACTGTTTTTT. As protein: CSVPRDRGIREKLFF. The chain has TRBV29-1 and TRBJ1-4; 8 bases map to TRBD1. Germline V gene lookup returns CDR1 SQVTM and CDR2 ANQGSEA. The CDR3 has 15 residues. V dropped 5 bases and J dropped 7; count of bases not matched to a gene: 12.

The chain links TRBV10-1 to TRBJ1-2; D gene ambiguous. Trimming took 0 bases from V and 8 from J, leaving 10 bases between them. The CDR3 consists of 13 residues. Germline-derived CDR1 and CDR2 are WNHNN and SYGVQD (reference sequence). This chain's CDR3 is CASSESRTAGYTF. DNA of the CDR3: TGCGCCAGCAGTGAGTCACGGACCGCCGGCTACACCTTC.

This clonotype was detected ten times or more. The chain employs TRBV15 and TRBJ2-3; TRBD2 might be the D (5 bases). Germline V CDR1 and CDR2: LNHNV, YYDKDF (reference sequence). The CDR3 runs to 15 residues. Between the trimmed V and J ends, which lost 5 bases and 1 base, there was a span of 13 bases. The CDR3 region has the DNA TGTGCCACCAGCCCCACGAGGGAGCGCACAGATACGCAGTATTTT. The encoded protein is CATSPTRERTDTQYF.

There are a few counts of this clonotype. V is TRBV6-1 and J is TRBJ2-1; TRBD2 might be the D (6 bases). Per germline, CDR1 MNHNS and CDR2 SASEGT. This CDR3 region has 12 residues. Trimming shortened V by 6 bases and J by 10 bases, and 13 bases separated the two germline ends. CDR3 sequence: CASSRGGDEQFF. CDR3 in DNA: TGTGCCAGCAGCCGAGGAGGGGACGAGCAGTTCTTC.

This clonotype was picked up many times. DNA of the CDR3: TGTGCCAGCAGCGGTGAGGCAGGGGGAGGAAACGAGCAGTACTTC. It encodes CASSGEAGGGNEQYF. The chain has TRBV6-1 and TRBJ2-7; maybe TRBD1 (7 bases). The CDR3 loop spans 15 amino acids. Germline V lookup: CDR1 MNHNS, CDR2 SASEGT. V was clipped by 6 bases and J by 5 bases, with 20 bases between them.

The V and J genes are TRBV7-2 and TRBJ2-7; TRBD1 matches 8 bases. Per germline, CDR1 SGHTA and CDR2 FQGNSA. The CDR3 spans 13 residues. J lost 3 bases, V lost 5 bases, and 3 bases had no gene match. Here the CDR3 reads CASSPGQGYEQYF. DNA of the CDR3: TGTGCCAGCAGCCCAGGACAGGGCTACGAGCAGTACTTC.